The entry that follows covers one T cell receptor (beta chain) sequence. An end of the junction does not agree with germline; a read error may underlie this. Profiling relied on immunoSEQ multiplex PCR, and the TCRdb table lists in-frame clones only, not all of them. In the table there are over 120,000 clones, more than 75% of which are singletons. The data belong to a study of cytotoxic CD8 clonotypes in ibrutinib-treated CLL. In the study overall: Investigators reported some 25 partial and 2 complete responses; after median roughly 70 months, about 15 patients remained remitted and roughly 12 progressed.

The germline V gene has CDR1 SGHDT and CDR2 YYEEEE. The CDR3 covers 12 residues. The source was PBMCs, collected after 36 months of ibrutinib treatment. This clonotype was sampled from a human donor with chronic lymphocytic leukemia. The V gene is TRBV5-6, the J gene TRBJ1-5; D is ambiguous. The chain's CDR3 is CASSFSDQPQHF. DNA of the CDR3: TGTGCCAGCAGCTTTAGCGATCAGCCCCAGCATTTT.